This TCR beta chain originates from a study of cytomegalovirus exposure and HLA in healthy donors. This CDR3 comprises 14 residues. The germline gives CDR1 SGHVS, CDR2 FQNEAQ. Unmatched junction bases numbered 3, after V lost 3 bases and J lost 2 bases. Regarding this clone: Its antigen is currently unknown.

Points from the study as a whole: Apparent HLA restriction characterized most CMV-associated TCR beta chains in a later analysis. In a later analysis, TCR beta V- and J-gene trimming showed a link to a missense DCLRE1C variant.

It was with 60 Vbeta and 13 Jbeta primers that the PCR ran. Measured with immunoSEQ multiplex PCR; TCRdb has only the in-frame clones, and not every one. The data include about 88,000 clones; the top ten clones carry just over 5.5%. The chain is built from TRBV7-8 and TRBJ2-5, with 7 positions matching TRBD2. This TCR came from a girl between 5 and 17 years old in good health and CMV-seropositive. Sequencing input: PBMCs. The CDR3 coding sequence is TGTGCCAGCAGCTTTCTGGGGGGGCAAGAGACCCAGTACTTC. It encodes CASSFLGGQETQYF.